This T cell receptor (beta chain) was recorded in a study of blood T cells in healthy people across ages. Through a sample-barcoded 5' primer and a J-beta primer mix, a second PCR was run for roughly 7 to 11 cycles. A 12-random-nucleotide template-switch adaptor tagged each cDNA molecule. Each CDR3 protein gets one entry after TCRdb re-called the 5' RACE reads with MiXCR. The top ten clones hold around 10% of a sample with almost 550,000 distinct CDR3 sequences, about 25% of them seen once. Trimming at V came to 4 bases and at J to 4 bases, leaving 1 base not matched to a gene. CDR1 is MDHEN, CDR2 SYDVKM, per germline. This CDR3 spans 13 amino acids. This clonotype occurred a few times. This sample also belongs to another study, concerning T cells of mothers and their children. That work contributes: Samples were obtained from a few healthy Caucasian mothers and their six children. The shaping of TCR recombination output by thymic selection is similar in related and unrelated pairs. Persisting microchimeric T cell clones went undetected.

The sequence derives from a boy between 10 and 17 years old in good health. The sequenced sample consisted of blood. The chain has TRBV28 and TRBJ1-1, with 9 bases identical to TRBD1. The CDR3 sequence is CASSSTGGTEAFF. The CDR3 DNA reads as TGTGCCAGCAGTTCGACAGGGGGCACTGAAGCTTTCTTT.